The rows below give T cell receptor beta chains drawn from one sample of a study of blood T cell repertoires in COVID-19. The table came from immunoSEQ multiplex PCR; TCRdb's copy has only in-frame clones and leaves some out. The sample consists of about 53,000 clones, 86% of them appearing once. The sample was peripheral blood. These receptor sequences come from a man older than 75 with acute or convalescent COVID-19. Both conserved end residues are part of each CDR3.

TRBV6-5	TRBJ2-2	CASKLAGELFF
TRBV6-5	TRBJ1-3	CASSYRRDRAGNTIYF
TRBV5-6	TRBJ1-1	CASSLAAGTEAFF
TRBV18	TRBJ2-4	CASSRASGLAKNIQYF
TRBV6-1	TRBJ2-1	CASSERGTKSINEQFF
TRBV2	TRBJ2-7	CASSVQGAYEQYF
TRBV6-2/TRBV6-3	TRBJ2-6	CASSRYSSGANVLTF
TRBV9	TRBJ2-5	CASSPGQGGETQYF
TRBV30	TRBJ2-1	CAWGGTGNNEQFF
TRBV5-1	TRBJ2-1	CASTDPARATYNEQFF
TRBV25-1	TRBJ1-1	CASSRNTEAFF
TRBV6-1	TRBJ2-7	CASSEGGQGYEQYF
TRBV12-5	TRBJ2-2	CASGFDLSNTGELFF
TRBV10-3	TRBJ1-6	CAIRGTSNSPLHF
TRBV5-1	TRBJ1-4	CASSLDPVGGEKLFF
TRBV3-1/TRBV3-2	TRBJ2-5	CASSQSGRQETQYF
TRBV7-3	TRBJ1-4	CASSSRPNVGNEKLFF
TRBV2	TRBJ2-1	CASSLRLYEQFF
TRBV2	TRBJ1-6	CASSWTVISYNSPLHF
TRBV7-9	TRBJ1-5	CASSSDRGPGQPQHF
TRBV29-1	TRBJ1-1	CSVQGLAEAFF
TRBV19	TRBJ1-1	CASSNLQDFMNTEAFF
TRBV4-3	TRBJ1-2	CASSQEGGQTYYGYTF
TRBV6-1	TRBJ1-2	CASSEVWGTGSGYGYTF
TRBV6-5	TRBJ2-7	CASLRQGEQYF
TRBV5-8	TRBJ1-5	CASSSSLDRGGIRPQHF
TRBV6-5	TRBJ2-5	CASGPGSGGRRAQYF
TRBV6-2/TRBV6-3	TRBJ2-1	CASSRASAPYNEQFF
TRBV2	TRBJ1-1	CASSIGSAFF
TRBV27	TRBJ2-5	CASSSWGGRGIETQYF
TRBV7-2	TRBJ2-5	CASSSGQGMQTQYF
TRBV5-6	TRBJ2-1	CASSWTGVRNEQFF
TRBV25-1	TRBJ2-1	CASLGRGLDPEQFF
TRBV9	TRBJ2-7	CASSPRRQGAYEQYF
TRBV19	TRBJ2-5	CASSHGTGQETQYF
TRBV12-5	TRBJ1-6	CASGLGTGGGSPLHF
TRBV7-9	TRBJ1-1	CASSFGVRDTEAFF
TRBV19	TRBJ1-6	CASRDRGSYNSPLHF
TRBV5-1	TRBJ2-7	CASSLDRGYEQYF